Presented here are 32 T cell receptor beta chains from one specimen sequenced in a study of glioma-infiltrating T cells after dendritic cell vaccination. This table comes from immunoSEQ multiplex PCR, and its TCRdb copy is limited to in-frame clones, with some not included. This table has 65,000 to 90,000 clones, roughly four fifths appearing once. Sequences were derived from blood, sampled before dendritic cell vaccination. Every receptor here comes from a human donor with glioblastoma.

J is TRBJ2-1 and V is TRBV28; 12 bases align to TRBD2. The CDR3 extends over 17 amino acids. Germline V gene sequence: CDR1 MDHEN, CDR2 SYDVKM. Trimming at V came to 6 bases and at J to 1 base, leaving 7 bases not matched to a gene. The CDR3 DNA reads as TGTGCCAGCAGGACACCTAGCGGGGGGGCGTCCTACAATGAGCAGTTCTTC. Translated, it gives CASRTPSGGASYNEQFF.

This rearrangement joins TRBV27 to TRBJ2-7; 7 nucleotides align to TRBD2. The CDR3 consists of 15 residues. Per germline, CDR1 MNHEY and CDR2 SMNVEV (reference sequence). J gave up 2 bases and V 4 bases, and 8 bases lay outside the gene matches. The CDR3 protein is CASSSSGIGTYEQYV. CDR3 in DNA: TGTGCCAGCAGTTCTAGCGGAATAGGCACCTACGAGCAGTACGTC.

The rearrangement uses TRBV27 and TRBJ1-2, with 8 nucleotides matching TRBD1. Losses at the gene ends were 4 bases for V and 6 bases for J; bases not matched to a gene: 4. The CDR3 sequence is 13 residues long. The germline CDR1 and CDR2 sequences are MNHEY and SMNVEV (reference sequence). The CDR3 here is CASSWTGWDGYTF. The CDR3, as DNA: TGTGCCAGCAGTTGGACAGGGTGGGATGGCTACACCTTC.

This rearrangement joins TRBV2 to TRBJ1-2; D ambiguous. Per germline, CDR1 SNHLY and CDR2 FYNNEI. The CDR3 contains 13 residues. V dropped 8 bases and J dropped 8 bases, with 18 bases sitting between them. CDR3 loop: CASLAASSRGYTF. The DNA for the CDR3 is TGTGCCAGCTTGGCAGCCTCCTCGAGGGGCTACACCTTC.

The chain's CDR3 is CASSDGGREKLFF. The CDR3 DNA reads TGTGCCAGCAGTGATGGAGGTCGTGAAAAACTGTTTTTT. J is TRBJ1-4 and V is TRBV6-1; no clear D. Germline lookup yields CDR1 MNHNS and CDR2 SASEGT. Trimming took off 3 bases at V and 7 bases at J, with 9 bases between the two ends. This CDR3 is 13 amino acids long.

The chain combines TRBV7-7 with TRBJ2-2, with 9 bases fitting TRBD1. The CDR3 has 16 residues. CDR1 is SSHAT and CDR2 is FNYEAQ in the germline V gene (reference sequence). With 5 bases clipped from V and 4 bases from J, the junction kept 8 bases outside the gene matches. CDR3 residues: CASSQNRGRGTGELFF. In DNA, the CDR3 is TGTGCCAGCAGCCAAAACAGGGGGCGCGGCACCGGGGAGCTGTTTTTT.

V usage is TRBV6-6 and J usage is TRBJ2-1; D gene ambiguous. This CDR3 spans 13 amino acids. In germline, CDR1 is MNHNY, CDR2 SVGAGI (reference sequence). The V end was cut by 2 bases, the J end by 7 bases, with 9 bases between. The CDR3 loop reads CASSYELRNEQFF. CDR3 nucleotide sequence: TGTGCCAGCAGTTACGAATTGAGGAATGAGCAGTTCTTC.

The CDR3 DNA sequence: TGTGCCAGCAGCTTGGGCGGGAATTCGAACACCGGGGAGCTGTTTTTT. This encodes CASSLGGNSNTGELFF. The chain joins TRBV5-4 to TRBJ2-2; D possibly corresponds to TRBD2 (6 bases). Germline CDR1 reads SGHNT; CDR2 reads YYREEE (reference sequence). This CDR3 has 16 residues. V shed 0 bases and J shed 0 bases, with 9 bases lying between them.

This sequence joins TRBV19 and TRBJ2-3; 7 bases align to TRBD1. CDR1 LNHDA and CDR2 SQIVND come from the germline V gene (reference sequence). CDR3 length equals 13 residues. V shed 10 bases, J shed 1 base, and the junction held 5 bases outside the gene matches. DNA of the CDR3: TGTGCCACCGGGACAGTCCGCACAGATACGCAGTATTTT. This gives the protein CATGTVRTDTQYF. The full variable domain, completed using reference TRBV19 and TRBJ2-3, is DGGITQSPKYLFRKEGQNVTLSCEQNLNHDAMYWYRQDPGQGLRLIYYSQIVNDFQKGDIAEGYSVSREKKESFPLTVTSAQKNPTAFYLCATGTVRTDTQYFGPGTRLTVL.

The chain has TRBV5-1 and TRBJ1-5; no definite D call. This CDR3 is 14 amino acids long. Germline-derived CDR1 and CDR2 are SGHRS and YFSETQ. V was clipped by 0 bases and J by 6 bases, with 10 bases between them. Written as DNA, the CDR3 is TGCGCCAGCAGCTTGGGGGATGCGGGTCAGCCCCAGCATTTT. Protein sequence: CASSLGDAGQPQHF.

J is TRBJ1-1 and V is TRBV5-1; weak D call: TRBD1 (6 bases). The CDR3 spans 14 residues. From germline, CDR1 is SGHRS and CDR2 YFSETQ. Deletions cut 2 bases from V and 4 bases from J, with 12 bases between. The CDR3 loop reads CASSLQGVGTEAFF. The CDR3 coding sequence is TGCGCCAGCAGCTTACAGGGTGTCGGCACTGAAGCTTTCTTT.

CDR3 sequence reads: CASSLGTGGLFNEQFF. The CDR3 DNA reads as TGTGCCAGCAGCTTGGGAACGGGGGGGCTCTTCAATGAGCAGTTCTTC. This rearrangement joins TRBV5-4 to TRBJ2-1; 8 bases map to TRBD2. The CDR3 is 16 amino acids. Trimming cost V 0 bases and J 6 bases; bases outside gene matches: 8. Germline V CDR1 and CDR2: SGHNT, YYREEE (reference sequence).

The J gene is TRBJ1-2, the V gene TRBV6-6; tentatively, D is TRBD1 (5 bases). V was cut by 2 bases and J by 6 bases, with 10 bases left in between. The CDR3 runs to 13 residues. Germline V gives CDR1 MNHNY, CDR2 SVGAGI (reference sequence). The DNA for the CDR3 is TGTGCCAGCAGTTACGGGGCCGCGAATGGCTACACCTTC. Encoded protein: CASSYGAANGYTF.

DNA of the CDR3: TGTGCCAGCAGCTTAGCCCCCGGGTACTACGAGCAGTACTTC. Protein: CASSLAPGYYEQYF. The chain is built from TRBV7-2 and TRBJ2-7; D gene uncertain. The CDR3 length is 14 residues. V was cut by 0 bases and J by 3 bases, with 9 bases left in between. Germline loops: CDR1 SGHTA, CDR2 FQGNSA.

This clone was counted ten times or more. The chain is built from TRBV4-2 and TRBJ2-6; weak D call: TRBD1 (5 bases). The V gene lost 0 bases and the J gene lost 3 bases, with 12 bases spanning the gap. Germline V lookup: CDR1 LGHNA, CDR2 YNFKEQ. The CDR3 contains 17 residues. The CDR3 DNA reads as TGTGCCAGCAGCCAAGATGACAGCCCCAATGGGGCCAACGTCCTGACTTTC. Protein product: CASSQDDSPNGANVLTF.

The chain recombines TRBV6-4 with TRBJ1-5, with D possibly matching TRBD1 (5 bases). The CDR3 contains 20 residues. V shed 0 bases and J shed 2 bases, with 23 bases lying between them. In germline, CDR1 is MRHNA, CDR2 SNTAGT. The CDR3: CASSDSETVGRLVGNQPQHF. The CDR3 DNA follows: TGTGCCAGCAGTGACTCCGAGACAGTGGGAAGATTAGTGGGCAATCAGCCCCAGCATTTT.

This clone occurred once. CDR3 region: CASSWGQGLSPLHF. The CDR3 region has the DNA TGCGCCAGCAGCTGGGGACAGGGTTTATCACCCCTCCACTTT. This chain connects TRBV5-1 to TRBJ1-6; 9 nucleotides agree with TRBD1. This CDR3 comprises 14 residues. From germline, CDR1 is SGHRS and CDR2 YFSETQ. Trimming removed 3 bases from V and 10 bases from J; junction bases left unmatched: 5.

The rearrangement joins TRBV5-1 to TRBJ2-7; 14 bases fit TRBD2. From germline, CDR1 is SGHRS and CDR2 YFSETQ. This CDR3 spans 17 amino acids. J lost 7 bases, V lost 4 bases, and 13 bases had no gene match. The CDR3, as DNA: TGCGCCAGCAGCGGGACGGGACTAGCGGGGGCCGGGGGGGAGCAGTACTTC. Protein: CASSGTGLAGAGGEQYF.

In this sample, this clone turned up once. The chain employs TRBV18 and TRBJ1-2; D gene ambiguous. CDR1 is KGHSH, CDR2 LQKENI, per germline. The V and J ends lost 1 base and 4 bases respectively, with 10 bases between them. The CDR3 length is 14 residues. The DNA for the CDR3 is TGTGCCAGCTCACCACTATCATCTAGCTATGGCTACACCTTC. It specifies CASSPLSSSYGYTF.

The rearrangement links TRBV10-1 to TRBJ1-1; possible D gene TRBD1, 5 bases. The CDR3 contains 16 residues. V dropped 4 bases and J dropped 2 bases, with 17 bases sitting between them. From germline, CDR1 is WNHNN and CDR2 SYGVQD (reference sequence). The CDR3 DNA sequence: TGCGCCAGCAGTGGTGGACAAGGATTGGTCAACACTGAAGCTTTCTTT. It is translated as CASSGGQGLVNTEAFF.

The J gene is TRBJ1-6, the V gene TRBV7-9, with D unclear. Between the trimmed V and J ends, which lost 1 base and 5 bases, there was a span of 9 bases. There are 15 residues in the CDR3. CDR1 SEHNR and CDR2 FQNEAQ come from the germline V gene (reference sequence). CDR3 DNA: TGTGCCAGCAGCTTAGTTGTATCGGATAATTCACCCCTCCACTTT. Translated, it gives CASSLVVSDNSPLHF.

On this clone itself: The germline gene is not matched at one end of the junction; a read error may be the cause. The chain recombines TRBV7-9 with TRBJ1-2; no reliable D call. CDR3 size: 11 residues. Per the germline V gene, CDR1 is SEHNR and CDR2 is FQNEAQ (reference sequence). The CDR3 loop is CASSLMEVTYF. CDR3 nucleotides: TGTGCCAGCAGCTTAATGGAGGTAACCTACTTC.

The chain combines TRBV2 with TRBJ2-3; no firm D call. Deletions cut 7 bases from V and 5 bases from J, with 7 bases between. From germline, CDR1 is SNHLY and CDR2 FYNNEI. The CDR3 has 11 residues. This CDR3 reads CASKSRDTQYF. The CDR3 DNA reads as TGTGCCAGCAAGTCGAGAGATACGCAGTATTTT. Full variable domain (missing parts from reference TRBV2 and TRBJ2-3): EPEVTQTPSHQVTQMGQEVILRCVPISNHLYFYWYRQILGQKVEFLVSFYNNEISEKSEIFDDQFSVERPDGSNFTLKIRSTKLEDSAMYFCASKSRDTQYFGPGTRLTVL.

This clone occurred once. The rearrangement uses TRBV19 and TRBJ2-2; 7 bases line up with TRBD1. Trimming cost V 5 bases and J 3 bases; bases outside gene matches: 6. CDR1 and CDR2 (germline): LNHDA, SQIVND (reference sequence). The CDR3 length is 15 residues. CDR3 DNA: TGTGCCAGTAGTCCGCGACAGGGATACACCGGGGAGCTGTTTTTT. Residues: CASSPRQGYTGELFF.

This chain connects TRBV2 to TRBJ1-1, with 7 bases lining up with TRBD1. The V gene end was trimmed by 5 bases and the J gene end by 4 bases; junction bases not matched to a gene: 7. This CDR3 comprises 14 residues. Germline V gene sequence: CDR1 SNHLY, CDR2 FYNNEI. This CDR3 is CASSRQGRSTEAFF. CDR3 DNA sequence: TGTGCCAGCAGTAGACAGGGACGGAGCACTGAAGCTTTCTTT.

About this clone: Other DNA sequences from this sample encode an identical CDR3 as well. The chain carries TRBV2 and TRBJ1-2; 12 nucleotides align to TRBD1. V lost 5 bases, J lost 8 bases, and 3 bases stayed unmatched. The CDR3 sequence is 13 residues long. CDR1 and CDR2 (germline): SNHLY, FYNNEI. CDR3 nucleotide sequence: TGTGCCAGCAGTTCAGGGACAGGGGGCGGCTACACCTTC. Translation: CASSSGTGGGYTF.

V is TRBV6-1 and J is TRBJ2-4, with a weak D call TRBD1 (6 bases). This CDR3 has 13 amino acids. Germline CDR1 reads MNHNS; CDR2 reads SASEGT. Trimming stripped 9 bases from V and 1 base from J, with 10 bases between. In nucleotides, the CDR3 is TGTGCCAGTGCAGGGGTTGCCAAAAACATTCAGTACTTC. This gives the protein CASAGVAKNIQYF.

This chain uses TRBV6-4 with TRBJ1-1; D not certain. V shed 2 bases and J shed 10 bases, with 8 bases lying between them. The CDR3 extends over 11 amino acids. CDR1 and CDR2 from the germline V gene are MRHNA and SNTAGT. CDR3 in amino acids: CASSDPVGAFF. In DNA form, the CDR3 reads TGTGCCAGCAGTGACCCGGTTGGAGCTTTCTTT.

The chain is built from TRBV9 and TRBJ1-3; TRBD1 matches at 7 bases. CDR3 length: 15 residues. The trim removed 1 base at V and 4 bases at J, leaving 5 bases unmatched. CDR1 and CDR2 from the germline V gene are SGDLS and YYNGEE. CDR3 DNA sequence: TGTGCCAGCAGCGTATTTGGGACAGAGGGAAACACCATATATTTT. Translation gives CASSVFGTEGNTIYF. Drawing the rest from reference TRBV9 and TRBJ1-3, the complete variable domain is DSGVTQTPKHLITATGQRVTLRCSPRSGDLSVYWYQQSLDQGLQFLIQYYNGEERAKGNILERFSAQQFPDLHSELNLSSLELGDSALYFCASSVFGTEGNTIYFGEGSWLTVV.

The rearrangement links TRBV19 to TRBJ2-5, with TRBD2 matching over 14 bases. The germline CDR1 and CDR2 sequences are LNHDA and SQIVND (reference sequence). V lost 3 bases, J lost 7 bases, and 4 bases stayed unmatched. This CDR3 has 15 residues. CDR3 coding DNA: TGTGCCAGTAGTATCGTGGGGACTAGCGGGGGGACCCAGTACTTC. It is translated as CASSIVGTSGGTQYF.

The J gene is TRBJ2-7, the V gene TRBV7-9; tentatively, D is TRBD2 (6 bases). In germline, CDR1 is SEHNR, CDR2 FQNEAQ (reference sequence). The CDR3 spans 13 residues. V was pared by 2 bases and J by 8 bases, with 13 bases between. CDR3 protein: CASSLKGGDKQYV. CDR3 sequence (DNA): TGTGCCAGCAGCTTAAAAGGAGGGGATAAGCAGTACGTC.

The table lists this clone with a few counts. The CDR3 sequence: CASSGRLADFYEQYV. CDR3 coding DNA: TGTGCCAGCAGCGGAAGACTAGCGGACTTTTACGAGCAGTACGTC. This chain joins TRBV6-9 and TRBJ2-7; 9 bases fit TRBD2. Germline CDR1 MNHGY, CDR2 SVAAGI. Trimming at V came to 6 bases and at J to 4 bases, leaving 10 bases not matched to a gene. There are 15 residues in the CDR3.